The sequence of this T cell receptor beta chain was determined in a study of blood T cell repertoires in COVID-19. The CDR3 consists of 16 residues. Germline CDR1 LNHDA, CDR2 SQIVND (reference sequence). The V end lost 4 bases, the J end lost 7 bases, and 22 bases lay between the germline ends. Assay used: immunoSEQ multiplex PCR; TCRdb lists only in-frame clones, some missing. This table has over 200,000 clones, about nine tenths appearing once. The V and J genes are TRBV19 and TRBJ1-1; D may be TRBD1 (5 bases). The TCR comes from a woman aged 55-75 years with acute or convalescent COVID-19. The material sequenced was peripheral blood. The CDR3 nucleotides are TGTGCCAGTAGTAACTCTGCGGACACTCAATTTCATGAAGCTTTCTTT. It yields the protein CASSNSADTQFHEAFF. The full variable domain, with the rest looked up from reference TRBV19 and TRBJ1-1, is DGGITQSPKYLFRKEGQNVTLSCEQNLNHDAMYWYRQDPGQGLRLIYYSQIVNDFQKGDIAEGYSVSREKKESFPLTVTSAQKNPTAFYLCASSNSADTQFHEAFFGQGTRLTVV.